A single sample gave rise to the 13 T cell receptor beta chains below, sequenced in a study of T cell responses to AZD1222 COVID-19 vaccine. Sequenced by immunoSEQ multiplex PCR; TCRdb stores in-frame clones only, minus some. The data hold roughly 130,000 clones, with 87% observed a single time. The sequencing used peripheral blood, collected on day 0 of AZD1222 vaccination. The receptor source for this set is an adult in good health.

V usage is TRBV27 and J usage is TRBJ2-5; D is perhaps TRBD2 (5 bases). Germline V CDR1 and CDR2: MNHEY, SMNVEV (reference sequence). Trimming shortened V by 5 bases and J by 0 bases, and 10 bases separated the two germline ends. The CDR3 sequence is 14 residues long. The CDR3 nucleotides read TGTGCCAGCAGTCACGGACTGTACCAAGAGACCCAGTACTTC. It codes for CASSHGLYQETQYF.

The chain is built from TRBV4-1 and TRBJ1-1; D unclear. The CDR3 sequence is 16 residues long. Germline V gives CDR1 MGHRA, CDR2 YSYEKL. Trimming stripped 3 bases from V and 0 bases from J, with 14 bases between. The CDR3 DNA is TGCGCCAGCAGCCATGGGCTTGGACCGGTGAACACTGAAGCTTTCTTT. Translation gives CASSHGLGPVNTEAFF.

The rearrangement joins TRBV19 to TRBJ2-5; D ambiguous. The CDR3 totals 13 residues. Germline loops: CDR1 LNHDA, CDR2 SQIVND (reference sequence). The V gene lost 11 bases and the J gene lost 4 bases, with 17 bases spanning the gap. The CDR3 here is CAGSLQLGETQYF. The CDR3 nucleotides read TGTGCCGGCTCCCTTCAACTGGGAGAGACCCAGTACTTC.

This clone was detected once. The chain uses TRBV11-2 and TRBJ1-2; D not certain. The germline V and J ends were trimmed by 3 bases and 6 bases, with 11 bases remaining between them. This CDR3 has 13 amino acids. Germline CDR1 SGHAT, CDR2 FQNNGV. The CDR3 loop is CASSFGRMDGYTF. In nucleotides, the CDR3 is TGTGCCAGCAGCTTTGGCAGGATGGATGGCTACACCTTC.

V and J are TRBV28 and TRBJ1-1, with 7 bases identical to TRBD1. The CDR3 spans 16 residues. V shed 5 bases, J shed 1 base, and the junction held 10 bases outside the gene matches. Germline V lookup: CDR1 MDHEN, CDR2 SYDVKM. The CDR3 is CASSDYRGRGNTEAFF. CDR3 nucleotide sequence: TGTGCCAGCAGTGACTACAGGGGCAGGGGGAACACTGAAGCTTTCTTT.

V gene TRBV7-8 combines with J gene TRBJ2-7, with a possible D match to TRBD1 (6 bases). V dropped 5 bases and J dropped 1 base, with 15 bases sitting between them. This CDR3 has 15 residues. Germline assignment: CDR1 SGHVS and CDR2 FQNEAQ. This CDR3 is CASSRTGHSSYEQYF. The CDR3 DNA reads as TGTGCCAGCAGCCGTACGGGACACTCATCCTACGAGCAGTACTTC.

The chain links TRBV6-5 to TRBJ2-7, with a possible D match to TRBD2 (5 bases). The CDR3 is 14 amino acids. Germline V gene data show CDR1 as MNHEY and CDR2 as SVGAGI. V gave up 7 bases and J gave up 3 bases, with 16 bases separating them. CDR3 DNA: TGTGCCAGCACAAGCGGCCGGGCACACTACGAGCAGTACTTC. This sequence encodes CASTSGRAHYEQYF.

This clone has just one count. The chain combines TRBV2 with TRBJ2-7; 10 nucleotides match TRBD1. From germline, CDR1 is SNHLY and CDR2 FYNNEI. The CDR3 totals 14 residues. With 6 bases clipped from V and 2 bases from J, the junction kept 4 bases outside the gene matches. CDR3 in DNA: TGTGCCAGCAGAGCGGGACAGGGGCCCTACGAGCAGTACTTC. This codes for CASRAGQGPYEQYF.

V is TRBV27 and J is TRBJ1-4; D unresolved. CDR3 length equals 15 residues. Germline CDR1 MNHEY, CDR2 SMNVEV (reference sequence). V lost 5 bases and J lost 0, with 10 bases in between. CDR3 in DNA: TGTGCCAGCAGTCCCCCAGGAGCAACTAATGAAAAACTGTTTTTT. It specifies CASSPPGATNEKLFF.

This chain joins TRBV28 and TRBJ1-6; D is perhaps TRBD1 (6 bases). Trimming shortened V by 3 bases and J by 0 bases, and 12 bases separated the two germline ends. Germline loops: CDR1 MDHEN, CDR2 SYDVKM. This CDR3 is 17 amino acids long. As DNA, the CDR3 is TGTGCCAGCAGTTTGGGGGACATTAGCTCCTATAATTCACCCCTCCACTTT. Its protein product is CASSLGDISSYNSPLHF.

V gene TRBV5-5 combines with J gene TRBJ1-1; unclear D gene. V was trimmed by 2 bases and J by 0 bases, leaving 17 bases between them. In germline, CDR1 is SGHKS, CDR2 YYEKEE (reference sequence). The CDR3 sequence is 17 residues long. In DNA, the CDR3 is TGTGCCAGCAGCTTCCTTTCGTCGGGGAGAGTGAACACTGAAGCTTTCTTT. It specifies CASSFLSSGRVNTEAFF.

CDR3 sequence reads: CASCLRFNTEAFF. The CDR3, as DNA: TGCGCCAGCTGCCTGAGATTTAACACTGAAGCTTTCTTT. This chain connects TRBV5-1 to TRBJ1-1; D is undetermined. V gave up 7 bases and J gave up 2 bases, with 12 bases separating them. This CDR3 has 13 residues. Germline V gives CDR1 SGHRS, CDR2 YFSETQ.

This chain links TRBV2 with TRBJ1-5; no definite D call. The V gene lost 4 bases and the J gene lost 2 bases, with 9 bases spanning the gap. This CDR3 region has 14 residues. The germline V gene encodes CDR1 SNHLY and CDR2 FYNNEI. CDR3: CASSGVTGNQPQHF. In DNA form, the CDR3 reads TGTGCCAGCAGTGGAGTTACGGGCAATCAGCCCCAGCATTTT.